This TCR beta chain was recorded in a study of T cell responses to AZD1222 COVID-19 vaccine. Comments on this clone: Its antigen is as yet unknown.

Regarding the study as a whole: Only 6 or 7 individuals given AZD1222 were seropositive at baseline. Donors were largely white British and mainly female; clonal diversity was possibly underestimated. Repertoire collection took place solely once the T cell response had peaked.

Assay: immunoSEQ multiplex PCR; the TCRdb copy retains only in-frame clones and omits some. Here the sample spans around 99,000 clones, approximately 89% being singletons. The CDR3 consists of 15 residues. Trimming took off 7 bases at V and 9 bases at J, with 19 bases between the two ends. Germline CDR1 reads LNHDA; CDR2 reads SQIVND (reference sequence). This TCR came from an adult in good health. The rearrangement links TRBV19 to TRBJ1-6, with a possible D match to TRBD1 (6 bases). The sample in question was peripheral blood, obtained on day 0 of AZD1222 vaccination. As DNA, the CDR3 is TGTGCCAGTAAGCTAGGGGGGCCGGGGAGTTCACCCCTCCACTTT. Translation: CASKLGGPGSSPLHF.